This T cell receptor (beta chain) was found in a study of regulatory T cells in long-lasting Graves disease. iRepertoire HTBI primers and Arm-PCR of CDR3 regions built TCR beta libraries. TCRdb independently ran MiXCR on the multiplex PCR reads; one entry per CDR3 protein. The table lists over 400,000 distinct CDR3 sequences, less than 15% of them singletons. Points from the study as a whole: New patients shared 750 to 1,000 public clonotypes, and persistent patients shared more, with about 2,700.

This clonotype was observed many times. Its target is unknown. Time point noted: newly diagnosed GD, antithyroid drugs for less than 3 months. PBMC-derived RNA was used for the TCR library. Guidelines of the American Thyroid Association were used to diagnose Graves' disease. Into tubes containing EDTA, about 9 milliliters of peripheral blood were drawn. The data also belong to a second study, concerning T cells in Graves' hyperthyroidism and ophthalmopathy. That investigation notes: A 13 V-J model separated ophthalmopathy from stable hyperthyroidism.

This sequence originates from a woman aged 45-59 years with Graves disease. The specimen was peripheral blood mononuclear cells (PBMCs), collected at new diagnosis, from a patient treated with antithyroid drugs.

Here the CDR3 reads CASSQEAAGGEQFF. The CDR3 region has the DNA TGTGCCAGCAGCCAAGAAGCGGCGGGTGGCGAGCAGTTCTTC. The rearrangement uses TRBV3-1 and TRBJ2-1; D possibly corresponds to TRBD2 (5 bases). This CDR3 comprises 14 residues. The ends were cut back, 0 bases at V and 10 bases at J, with 13 bases in the middle. From germline, CDR1 is LGHDT and CDR2 YNNKEL (reference sequence).